Following are 26 T cell receptor beta chains from one sample sequenced in a study of graft-versus-host responses after intestinal transplantation. No antigen is known for these receptors. Some clones are missing from TCRdb's copy, which holds only in-frame ones; the method was immunoSEQ multiplex PCR. The sample lists some 80,000 clones, approximately 90% seen once, with 7.6% in the top ten. The sample in question was unstimulated CD8+ T cells sorted from spleen or lymph node cells, obtained before transplant. The receptors here all came from a human donor who was the organ donor for an intestinal transplant.

The rearrangement joins TRBV19 to TRBJ2-2; D assignment may be TRBD1 or TRBD2 (6 bases each). The ends were cut back, 1 base at V and 6 bases at J, with 15 bases in the middle. The length of the CDR3 is 16 residues. Germline V gene sequence: CDR1 LNHDA, CDR2 SQIVND (reference sequence). CDR3 sequence (DNA): TGTGCCAGTAGTATAGTTCCGGGGGCAAGCCCCGGGGAGCTGTTTTTT. It specifies CASSIVPGASPGELFF.

The chain employs TRBV6-5 and TRBJ1-1; D may be TRBD1 (6 bases). The germline gives CDR1 MNHEY, CDR2 SVGAGI. With 5 bases removed from V and 4 bases from J, the gap between germline ends came to 14 bases. CDR3 length equals 14 residues. CDR3 protein: CASSETGPGTEAFF. The CDR3 bases are TGTGCCAGCAGTGAGACAGGTCCGGGCACTGAAGCTTTCTTT.

The rearrangement uses TRBV5-1 and TRBJ1-4; possible D gene TRBD1, 6 bases. Trimming cost V 4 bases and J 4 bases, with 23 bases left between them. CDR3 length equals 18 residues. The germline V gene has CDR1 SGHRS and CDR2 YFSETQ. In nucleotides, the CDR3 is TGCGCCAGCAGCAGGCTTAGTCTCGGACAGAGGTTTAATGAAAAACTGTTTTTT. Protein sequence: CASSRLSLGQRFNEKLFF.

This chain uses TRBV7-6 with TRBJ1-6; no definite D call. Per germline, CDR1 SGHVS and CDR2 FNYEAQ. The CDR3 spans 13 residues. Between the trimmed V and J ends, which lost 2 bases and 8 bases, there was a span of 7 bases. CDR3 sequence: CASSLQEHSPLHF. The CDR3 DNA reads TGTGCCAGCAGCTTACAGGAGCATTCACCCCTCCACTTT.

The chain carries TRBV7-8 and TRBJ2-5; D perhaps matches TRBD1 (6 bases). CDR1 and CDR2 from the germline V gene are SGHVS and FQNEAQ. Between the trimmed V and J ends, which lost 1 base and 9 bases, there was a span of 18 bases. This CDR3 contains 15 residues. The CDR3 DNA reads TGTGCCAGCAGCTTAGGAGCAGGGGCCGGAGTTCCCCAGTACTTC. Translation: CASSLGAGAGVPQYF.

The chain joins TRBV4-1 to TRBJ2-5; D is unclear. The better agreement between TRBJ2-7 and the DNA end casts doubt on the J call. CDR1 and CDR2 (germline): MGHRA, YSYEKL. The CDR3 is 15 residues long. Here the CDR3 reads CASSQEGLGGYEQYF. The CDR3 region has the DNA TGCGCCAGCAGCCAAGAAGGGCTAGGTGGCTACGAGCAGTACTTC.

The chain uses TRBV5-4 and TRBJ1-1; the D is unclear. The CDR3 runs 13 residues. In germline, CDR1 is SGHNT, CDR2 YYREEE (reference sequence). V was cut by 0 bases and J by 2 bases, with 5 bases left in between. The CDR3 reads CASSLGTNTEAFF. The CDR3 nucleotides read TGTGCCAGCAGCTTGGGTACCAACACTGAAGCTTTCTTT.

This clone was counted a few times. This chain uses TRBV7-8 with TRBJ2-1; 9 bases line up with TRBD1. V shed 4 bases, J shed 6 bases, and the junction held 4 bases outside the gene matches. CDR3 size: 14 residues. Germline CDR1 SGHVS, CDR2 FQNEAQ. CDR3 sequence: CASSSPDRGNEQFF. The CDR3 DNA is TGTGCCAGCAGCTCCCCGGACAGGGGCAATGAGCAGTTCTTC.

This clone showed up just once. V gene TRBV19 combines with J gene TRBJ1-5; D unresolved. The germline CDR1 and CDR2 sequences are LNHDA and SQIVND (reference sequence). V was cut by 2 bases and J by 2 bases, with 7 bases left in between. This CDR3 contains 14 residues. The chain's CDR3 is CASSIRRGNQPQHF. CDR3 nucleotides: TGTGCCAGTAGTATAAGGAGGGGCAATCAGCCCCAGCATTTT.

This sequence joins TRBV5-1 and TRBJ2-5; D might be TRBD1 or TRBD2, each matching 5 bases. V was pared by 5 bases and J by 3 bases, with 20 bases between. The germline gives CDR1 SGHRS, CDR2 YFSETQ. The CDR3 has 16 amino acids. Written as DNA, the CDR3 is TGCGCCAGCAGGTTGAGGGGTGGAGGAAGAGAAGAGACCCAGTACTTC. It specifies CASRLRGGGREETQYF. The full variable domain, with the rest looked up from reference TRBV5-1 and TRBJ2-5, is KAGVTQTPRYLIKTRGQQVTLSCSPISGHRSVSWYQQTPGQGLQFLFEYFSETQRNKGNFPGRFSGRQFSNSRSEMNVSTLELGDSALYLCASRLRGGGREETQYFGPGTRLLVL.

The gene calls are TRBV7-2 and TRBJ2-5; D is uncertain. The last part of the DNA fits TRBJ2-7 better; the J call may be wrong. From germline, CDR1 is SGHTA and CDR2 FQGNSA. This CDR3 spans 15 amino acids. DNA for the CDR3: TGTGCCAGCAGCTTAGGTCGAGCCCTGTCCTACGAGCAGTACTTC. It yields the protein CASSLGRALSYEQYF.

This chain uses TRBV7-8 with TRBJ2-7; TRBD1 agrees at 9 bases. CDR1 and CDR2 (germline): SGHVS, FQNEAQ. CDR3 length: 15 residues. V was pared by 2 bases and J by 3 bases, with 5 bases of the junction left unmatched. CDR3 bases: TGTGCCAGCAGCTTATCCGGGACAGGGCTCTACGAGCAGTACTTC. It specifies CASSLSGTGLYEQYF.

In its sample, this clone was seen once. The sample has other DNA sequences that encode this CDR3 too. The genes are TRBV11-2 and TRBJ1-1, with 8 bases aligning to TRBD1. Looked up from germline, CDR1 is SGHAT and CDR2 is FQNNGV. V was clipped by 0 bases and J by 2 bases; unmatched bases: 11. This CDR3 region has 18 residues. The CDR3 protein is CASSLDGRGGQGNTEAFF. DNA for the CDR3: TGTGCCAGCAGCTTAGATGGACGGGGTGGACAGGGCAACACTGAAGCTTTCTTT.

J is TRBJ2-5 and V is TRBV7-9; TRBD2 agrees at 7 bases. The trim removed 4 bases at V and 2 bases at J, leaving 10 bases unmatched. The CDR3 loop spans 16 amino acids. Germline loops: CDR1 SEHNR, CDR2 FQNEAQ (reference sequence). The DNA of the CDR3 is TGTGCCAGCAGCTCCAATAGGCGGGAGTCACAAGAGACCCAGTACTTC. As protein: CASSSNRRESQETQYF.

This clone was observed a single time. V usage is TRBV4-1 and J usage is TRBJ2-1; D is undetermined. CDR3 length: 13 residues. Germline-derived CDR1 and CDR2 are MGHRA and YSYEKL. V dropped 1 base and J dropped 7 bases, with 8 bases sitting between them. CDR3 loop: CASSQVGLNEQFF. As DNA, the CDR3 is TGCGCCAGCAGCCAAGTCGGCTTAAATGAGCAGTTCTTC.

This clone has a single count. The V gene is TRBV5-6, the J gene TRBJ2-1; 7 bases line up with TRBD2. Germline CDR1 and CDR2: SGHDT and YYEEEE. The CDR3 has 14 amino acids. The ends lost 3 bases at V and 4 bases at J; junction bases unmatched: 4. DNA for the CDR3: TGTGCCAGCAGCTCCCTAGCGGCGTACAATGAGCAGTTCTTC. It specifies CASSSLAAYNEQFF. Full variable domain (rest looked up from reference TRBV5-6 and TRBJ2-1): DAGVTQSPTHLIKTRGQQVTLRCSPKSGHDTVSWYQQALGQGPQFIFQYYEEEERQRGNFPDRFSGHQFPNYSSELNVNALLLGDSALYLCASSSLAAYNEQFFGPGTRLTVL.

The chain links TRBV6-5 to TRBJ2-1, with D unclear. CDR1 and CDR2 from the germline V gene are MNHEY and SVGAGI. V lost 6 bases and J lost 5, with 11 bases in between. The CDR3 has 13 residues. CDR3 DNA: TGTGCCAGCAGGGGGATAAGCGACAATGAGCAGTTCTTC. Its translation is CASRGISDNEQFF.

The rearrangement uses TRBV6-1 and TRBJ2-1, with unresolved D. The CDR3 loop spans 12 amino acids. The V and J ends lost 2 bases and 4 bases respectively, with 3 bases between them. Germline-derived CDR1 and CDR2 are MNHNS and SASEGT. CDR3 DNA sequence: TGTGCCAGCAGTGAACTTTACAATGAGCAGTTCTTC. It specifies CASSELYNEQFF.

This clone was counted once. This chain joins TRBV4-1 and TRBJ1-1; tentative D call: TRBD1 (5 bases). The germline V gene encodes CDR1 MGHRA and CDR2 YSYEKL. This CDR3 comprises 13 residues. Trimming removed 1 base from V and 10 bases from J, with 13 bases in between. The CDR3: CASSQVLSGGAFF. The CDR3 nucleotides are TGCGCCAGCAGCCAAGTGTTATCGGGGGGAGCTTTCTTT.

The chain carries TRBV7-9 and TRBJ1-6; a weak D match, TRBD1 (6 bases). V dropped 4 bases and J dropped 0 bases, with 16 bases sitting between them. This CDR3 has 18 amino acids. Germline CDR1 and CDR2: SEHNR and FQNEAQ (reference sequence). The CDR3 protein is CASSSDRDTSSYNSPLHF. CDR3 in DNA: TGTGCCAGCAGCTCGGACCGGGACACAAGCTCCTATAATTCACCCCTCCACTTT.

V usage is TRBV6-5 and J usage is TRBJ2-7; 9 bases map to TRBD1. Germline assignment: CDR1 MNHEY and CDR2 SVGAGI. Trimming at V came to 2 bases and at J to 0 bases, leaving 2 bases not matched to a gene. This CDR3 is 15 amino acids long. For the CDR3, the DNA is TGTGCCAGCAGTTACGGGACAGGGTCCTCCTACGAGCAGTACTTC. This gives the protein CASSYGTGSSYEQYF.

The chain employs TRBV5-4 and TRBJ1-1; D not resolved. Germline CDR1 is SGHNT and CDR2 is YYREEE (reference sequence). The CDR3 is made up of 12 amino acids. The ends were cut back, 0 bases at V and 8 bases at J, with 8 bases in the middle. The CDR3 DNA reads TGTGCCAGCAGCTTGGGGTCCTTCGAAGCTTTCTTT. This codes for CASSLGSFEAFF.

The chain employs TRBV19 and TRBJ1-2; tentative D call: TRBD1 (5 bases). CDR3 length: 14 residues. Germline CDR1 LNHDA, CDR2 SQIVND (reference sequence). The V end lost 3 bases, the J end lost 4 bases, and 12 bases lay between the germline ends. The CDR3 DNA sequence: TGTGCCAGTAGTATGGGGCTATCTTCCTATGGCTACACCTTC. Translating gives CASSMGLSSYGYTF. The full variable domain, with the rest looked up from reference TRBV19 and TRBJ1-2, is DGGITQSPKYLFRKEGQNVTLSCEQNLNHDAMYWYRQDPGQGLRLIYYSQIVNDFQKGDIAEGYSVSREKKESFPLTVTSAQKNPTAFYLCASSMGLSSYGYTFGSGTRLTVV.

This rearrangement joins TRBV7-2 to TRBJ1-1; 7 bases match TRBD1. Trimming at V came to 2 bases and at J to 8 bases, leaving 8 bases not matched to a gene. Germline V gene data show CDR1 as SGHTA and CDR2 as FQGNSA. The CDR3 contains 14 residues. The CDR3 region is CASSLTGALSEAFF. CDR3 nucleotide sequence: TGTGCCAGCAGCTTAACAGGGGCTTTAAGCGAAGCTTTCTTT. The entire variable domain, with the rest obtained from reference TRBV7-2 and TRBJ1-1, is as follows: GAGVSQSPSNKVTEKGKDVELRCDPISGHTALYWYRQSLGQGLEFLIYFQGNSAPDKSGLPSDRFSAERTGGSVSTLTIQRTQQEDSAVYLCASSLTGALSEAFFGQGTRLTVV.

The J gene is TRBJ1-1, the V gene TRBV5-5; D is ambiguous. Germline V gene data show CDR1 as SGHKS and CDR2 as YYEKEE (reference sequence). The CDR3 contains 13 residues. The V gene lost 5 bases and the J gene lost 3 bases, with 11 bases spanning the gap. The CDR3 here is CASSMDPYTEAFF. The CDR3, as DNA: TGTGCCAGCAGTATGGACCCCTACACTGAAGCTTTCTTT.

The chain employs TRBV11-2 and TRBJ2-7; D perhaps matches TRBD2 (5 bases). This CDR3 is built from 14 residues. Germline-derived CDR1 and CDR2 are SGHAT and FQNNGV. Trimming took 1 base from V and 1 from J, leaving 8 bases between them. The CDR3 is CASSLGGPSYEQYF. In DNA, the CDR3 is TGTGCCAGCAGCTTAGGCGGGCCTTCCTACGAGCAGTACTTC. The complete variable domain, with remaining parts taken from reference TRBV11-2 and TRBJ2-7, reads EAGVAQSPRYKIIEKRQSVAFWCNPISGHATLYWYQQILGQGPKLLIQFQNNGVVDDSQLPKDRFSAERLKGVDSTLKIQPAKLEDSAVYLCASSLGGPSYEQYFGPGTRLTVT.